The 24 T cell receptor beta chains below come from one sample, sequenced in a study of OX40 agonist ivuxolimab in advanced cancers. Sequenced by immunoSEQ multiplex PCR; TCRdb stores in-frame clones only, minus some. The sample carries approximately 120,000 clones, about 90% recorded once. The starting material was CD4+ or CD8+ T cells sorted from blood, obtained in a trial of the OX40 agonist ivuxolimab. Receptor source: an adult with an advanced solid tumor such as melanoma, head and neck, liver or kidney cancer.

V is TRBV7-9 and J is TRBJ2-7, with TRBD2 matching 11 bases. V trimming: 5 bases; J trimming: 3 bases; junction bases outside the gene matches: 3. The CDR3 runs 14 residues. Germline V gene data show CDR1 as SEHNR and CDR2 as FQNEAQ (reference sequence). The CDR3 DNA reads as TGTGCCAGCAGCCCCACTAGCGGGAGCTACGAGCAGTACTTC. Translation gives CASSPTSGSYEQYF.

The rearrangement links TRBV19 to TRBJ1-1; D perhaps matches TRBD1 (6 bases). The CDR3 extends over 15 amino acids. The germline gives CDR1 LNHDA, CDR2 SQIVND (reference sequence). Deletions cut 5 bases from V and 1 base from J, with 14 bases between. CDR3 DNA: TGTGCCAGTAGTCATGCCGGGACAACGAACACTGAAGCTTTCTTT. Amino acid sequence: CASSHAGTTNTEAFF.

This chain joins TRBV29-1 and TRBJ1-2; 12 bases line up with TRBD1. CDR1 is SQVTM, CDR2 ANQGSEA, per germline. With V trimmed by 0 bases and J by 4 bases, 6 bases remained unmatched. The CDR3 is 16 amino acids. CDR3: CSVEDGTGGAGYGYTF. CDR3 bases: TGCAGCGTTGAAGACGGGACAGGGGGCGCCGGCTATGGCTACACCTTC.

The gene calls are TRBV4-3 and TRBJ1-5, with unresolved D. This CDR3 spans 15 amino acids. Trimming removed 4 bases from V and 3 bases from J, with 13 bases in between. CDR1 LGHNA and CDR2 YSLEER come from the germline V gene. The CDR3 loop is CASSPTVGNNQPQHF. In DNA, the CDR3 is TGCGCCAGCAGCCCCACTGTCGGAAACAATCAGCCCCAGCATTTT.

The V call is TRBV5-4, the J call TRBJ2-3, with TRBD1 identical over 7 bases. Losses at the gene ends were 3 bases for V and 0 bases for J; bases not matched to a gene: 7. Looked up from germline, CDR1 is SGHNT and CDR2 is YYREEE (reference sequence). The CDR3 totals 16 residues. The CDR3 nucleotides read TGTGCCAGCAGCTACGAGACAGGGACAAGCACAGATACGCAGTATTTT. This gives the protein CASSYETGTSTDTQYF.

J is TRBJ1-5 and V is TRBV6-6, with D maybe TRBD1 (5 bases). V was clipped by 6 bases and J by 2 bases, with 14 bases between them. Germline V gene sequence: CDR1 MNHNY, CDR2 SVGAGI (reference sequence). CDR3 length: 15 residues. This chain's CDR3 is CASRNLLGGNQPQHF. As DNA, the CDR3 is TGTGCCAGCAGAAACCTACTAGGGGGCAATCAGCCCCAGCATTTT.

The rearrangement joins TRBV30 to TRBJ2-5, with 7 bases fitting TRBD2. CDR1 is GTSNPN and CDR2 is SVGIG in the germline V gene (reference sequence). V lost 4 bases and J lost 10; bases outside the gene matches: 9. The CDR3 spans 12 residues. The CDR3 nucleotides read TGTGCCTGGACCCCCGGGAGCGGGGACCAGTACTTC. As protein: CAWTPGSGDQYF.

Here the CDR3 reads CASRPTVLNTEAFF. The CDR3 bases are TGTGCCAGTAGGCCGACAGTTTTGAACACTGAAGCTTTCTTT. This sequence joins TRBV19 and TRBJ1-1, with D possibly matching TRBD1 (5 bases). The V end was cut by 6 bases, the J end by 0 bases, with 11 bases between. The germline gives CDR1 LNHDA, CDR2 SQIVND (reference sequence). The CDR3 sequence is 14 residues long.

This clone was recorded once. V gene TRBV5-1 combines with J gene TRBJ1-3; D is unresolved. This CDR3 contains 14 residues. Germline V CDR1 and CDR2: SGHRS, YFSETQ. V shed 8 bases and J shed 1 base, with 13 bases lying between them. The CDR3 reads CASSEERSGNTIYF. The CDR3 nucleotides are TGCGCCAGTAGCGAAGAAAGATCTGGAAACACCATATATTTT. The full variable domain, completed using reference TRBV5-1 and TRBJ1-3, is KAGVTQTPRYLIKTRGQQVTLSCSPISGHRSVSWYQQTPGQGLQFLFEYFSETQRNKGNFPGRFSGRQFSNSRSEMNVSTLELGDSALYLCASSEERSGNTIYFGEGSWLTVV.

This clone was seen only once. The genes are TRBV6-1 and TRBJ2-5; D is undetermined. The CDR3 is made up of 15 amino acids. In germline, CDR1 is MNHNS, CDR2 SASEGT. The V end was cut by 0 bases, the J end by 5 bases, with 13 bases between. The CDR3: CASSEAWGMRETQYF. The CDR3 nucleotides read TGTGCCAGCAGTGAAGCGTGGGGTATGAGGGAGACCCAGTACTTC.

This sequence joins TRBV7-3 and TRBJ1-4; D might be TRBD1 (5 bases). The germline V gene encodes CDR1 SGHTA and CDR2 FQGTGA. The CDR3 has 15 residues. V lost 5 bases and J 3 bases, leaving 13 bases between the germline ends. The CDR3 nucleotides are TGTGCCAGCAGCCCGGGGGGAGGGGCTAATGAAAAACTGTTTTTT. Translating it yields CASSPGGGANEKLFF.

The V gene is TRBV9, the J gene TRBJ1-5; TRBD1 matches 7 bases. CDR3 length: 16 residues. V was pared by 3 bases and J by 5 bases, with 11 bases of the junction left unmatched. Germline assignment: CDR1 SGDLS and CDR2 YYNGEE. The CDR3 protein is CASSAGGAASDQPQHF. The CDR3 DNA follows: TGTGCCAGCAGCGCAGGGGGAGCTGCCTCGGATCAGCCCCAGCATTTT.

CDR3 sequence (DNA): TGTGCCAGCAGCAGACACATGAACACTGAAGCTTTCTTT. Protein sequence: CASSRHMNTEAFF. The chain joins TRBV5-8 to TRBJ1-1; no definite D call. CDR3 length: 13 residues. The ends were cut back, 4 bases at V and 0 bases at J, with 7 bases in the middle. Germline V lookup: CDR1 SGHTS, CDR2 YDEGEE.

The V call is TRBV28, the J call TRBJ1-1; 8 bases agree with TRBD1. This CDR3 has 12 amino acids. J was trimmed by 10 bases and V by 5 bases; bases with no gene match: 6. CDR1 and CDR2 (germline): MDHEN, SYDVKM. The CDR3 DNA reads as TGTGCCAGCAGTCTCCGACAGGGGCTAGCTTTCTTT. This encodes CASSLRQGLAFF.

The chain combines TRBV5-1 with TRBJ2-5, with 8 bases identical to TRBD2. Per the germline V gene, CDR1 is SGHRS and CDR2 is YFSETQ. The trim removed 4 bases at V and 7 bases at J, leaving 15 bases unmatched. The CDR3 runs to 16 residues. This chain's CDR3 is CASSPLSGNTMGTQYF. The CDR3 DNA sequence: TGCGCCAGCAGCCCCCTTAGCGGGAATACGATGGGGACCCAGTACTTC.

The V gene is TRBV18, the J gene TRBJ1-5, with unresolved D. CDR1 and CDR2 from the germline V gene are KGHSH and LQKENI. V was shortened by 6 bases and J by 5 bases, with 14 bases between the two germline ends. The CDR3 has 14 amino acids. CDR3 in amino acids: CASSYANSDQPQHF. CDR3 DNA: TGTGCCAGCTCCTACGCGAATTCGGATCAGCCCCAGCATTTT.

The DNA of the CDR3 is TGTGCCAGCAGTTACAGGGGGCGCGACTATGGCTACACCTTC. This encodes CASSYRGRDYGYTF. This rearrangement joins TRBV28 to TRBJ1-2; 9 bases map to TRBD1. The CDR3 is made up of 14 amino acids. Germline CDR1 and CDR2: MDHEN and SYDVKM. After removal of 4 bases from V and 3 bases from J, the junction contained 3 bases not matched to a gene.

The chain employs TRBV6-7 and TRBJ2-1; D unclear. TRBV6-7 is an ORF, and what it does is uncertain. The CDR3 runs 10 residues. V dropped 1 base and J dropped 8 bases, with 0 bases sitting between them. The CDR3: CASSYYEQFF. The CDR3 DNA is TGTGCCAGCAGTTACTATGAGCAGTTCTTC.

This sequence joins TRBV29-1 and TRBJ2-1; no clear D gene. Germline V lookup: CDR1 SQVTM, CDR2 ANQGSEA. The CDR3 is 13 residues long. Trimming pared 4 bases from V and 0 bases from J, leaving 7 bases between. The CDR3 spells CSVVSNSYNEQFF. Here the CDR3 DNA reads TGCAGCGTTGTATCGAACTCCTACAATGAGCAGTTCTTC.

The CDR3 sequence is CASSESISGSPGELFF. CDR3 in DNA: TGCGCCAGCAGTGAGTCGATAAGCGGGAGCCCCGGGGAGCTGTTTTTT. This chain joins TRBV10-1 and TRBJ2-2; the match to TRBD2 covers 8 bases. V was pared by 0 bases and J by 6 bases, with 6 bases of the junction left unmatched. The germline CDR1 and CDR2 sequences are WNHNN and SYGVQD (reference sequence). The length of the CDR3 is 16 residues.

This chain joins TRBV9 and TRBJ1-4; TRBD1 is a possible D gene (6 bases). Looked up from germline, CDR1 is SGDLS and CDR2 is YYNGEE. This CDR3 is built from 16 residues. V was clipped by 3 bases and J by 3 bases, with 15 bases between them. The CDR3 DNA is TGTGCCAGCAGCGCCCCGAGGGGACACTCTAATGAAAAACTGTTTTTT. Protein product: CASSAPRGHSNEKLFF.

This chain uses TRBV19 with TRBJ2-7, with D possibly TRBD2 on 5 matching bases. CDR3 length: 13 residues. The germline V and J ends were trimmed by 3 bases and 5 bases, with 11 bases remaining between them. The germline V gene has CDR1 LNHDA and CDR2 SQIVND (reference sequence). CDR3 in amino acids: CASSIGGLDEQYF. DNA of the CDR3: TGTGCCAGTAGTATCGGAGGCTTAGACGAGCAGTACTTC.

This clone is a singleton in its sample. The V and J genes are TRBV11-3 and TRBJ1-2; 7 nucleotides match TRBD1. The CDR3 spans 16 residues. Germline CDR1 reads SGHNT; CDR2 reads YENEEA. V dropped 5 bases and J dropped 0; count of bases not matched to a gene: 9. CDR3 sequence reads: CASSPWTGRANYGYTF. CDR3 sequence (DNA): TGTGCCAGCAGCCCCTGGACAGGACGAGCTAACTATGGCTACACCTTC.

The chain is built from TRBV28 and TRBJ2-5, with D perhaps matching TRBD2 (6 bases). The better agreement between TRBJ2-7 and the DNA end casts doubt on the J call. Germline assignment: CDR1 MDHEN and CDR2 SYDVKM. CDR3 length: 15 amino acids. The CDR3 bases are TGTGCCAGCAGTTCGCCGACGGGACTGACCTACGAGCAGTACTTC. This gives the protein CASSSPTGLTYEQYF.